These 25 T cell receptor beta chains were all obtained from the same sample, sequenced in a study of the immune and genomic landscape of osteosarcoma. Primary, local recurrence and metastasis osteosarcoma tumors were taken after treatment from poor-prognosis patients. The protocol was immunoSEQ multiplex PCR, while the TCRdb copy is restricted to in-frame clones and leaves out a portion. The table lists 4,600 or so clones, 71% of them singletons. Specimen: osteosarcoma tumor tissue from the femur. These receptors were collected from a human donor with osteosarcoma.

This sequence joins TRBV27 and TRBJ2-7; the D gene is possibly TRBD2 (6 bases). The CDR3 contains 15 residues. CDR1 is MNHEY and CDR2 is SMNVEV in the germline V gene (reference sequence). Trimming took 6 bases from V and 2 from J, leaving 17 bases between them. The DNA of the CDR3 is TGTGCCAGCAGCCGAAGGGGAGGCAGCCCCTACGAGCAGTACTTC. It translates to CASSRRGGSPYEQYF.

The sample holds a few counts of this clone. The rearrangement joins TRBV6-5 to TRBJ2-7, with TRBD2 as a possible D gene (6 bases). V lost 5 bases and J lost 6, with 14 bases in between. The V gene's germline CDR1 is MNHEY and CDR2 SVGAGI. The CDR3 loop spans 13 amino acids. DNA of the CDR3: TGTGCCAGCAGTCCCCCGGGGGATCCCGAGCAGTACTTC. Amino acid sequence: CASSPPGDPEQYF.

This clone has just a few counts. The J gene is TRBJ2-7, the V gene TRBV27; the match to TRBD2 covers 12 bases. The CDR3 is made up of 15 amino acids. V shed 4 bases and J 4 bases; nucleotides not matched to a gene: 5. Germline V gene data show CDR1 as MNHEY and CDR2 as SMNVEV (reference sequence). Written as DNA, the CDR3 is TGTGCCAGCAGTTCCCTGACTAGCGGGAGATACGAGCAGTACTTC. This codes for CASSSLTSGRYEQYF.

The chain uses TRBV18 and TRBJ2-1, with 8 bases fitting TRBD2. Looked up from germline, CDR1 is KGHSH and CDR2 is LQKENI. J was trimmed by 8 bases and V by 3 bases; bases with no gene match: 6. The CDR3 sequence is 14 residues long. The DNA of the CDR3 is TGTGCCAGCTCACCCCAGCGGGAGTCCCATGAGCAGTTCTTC. Translation gives CASSPQRESHEQFF.

V gene TRBV15 combines with J gene TRBJ2-7, with a tentative D call TRBD1 (7 bases). Trimming removed 1 base from V and 2 bases from J, with 12 bases in between. Germline V gene data show CDR1 as LNHNV and CDR2 as YYDKDF (reference sequence). The CDR3 length is 15 residues. This chain's CDR3 is CATSRGGGGPYEQYF. CDR3 nucleotide sequence: TGTGCCACCAGCAGAGGCGGAGGGGGCCCCTACGAGCAGTACTTC. Filled out from reference TRBV15 and TRBJ2-7, the complete variable domain reads DAMVIQNPRYQVTQFGKPVTLSCSQTLNHNVMYWYQQKSSQAPKLLFHYYDKDFNNEADTPDNFQSRRPNTSFCFLDIRSPGLGDTAMYLCATSRGGGGPYEQYFGPGTRLTVT.

V and J are TRBV7-9 and TRBJ2-1; 8 nucleotides line up with TRBD2. This CDR3 contains 16 residues. Germline lookup yields CDR1 SEHNR and CDR2 FQNEAQ (reference sequence). V was clipped by 1 base and J by 6 bases; unmatched bases: 8. In DNA, the CDR3 is TGTGCCAGCAGCTTAGATACTGGACTAGCTGGCAATGAGCAGTTCTTC. Translating it yields CASSLDTGLAGNEQFF.

DNA for the CDR3: TGTGCCAGCAGATCCATGACAGTTAGTCCAAGCTACACCTTC. Translation: CASRSMTVSPSYTF. The chain has TRBV6-4 and TRBJ1-2; D possibly corresponds to TRBD1 (5 bases). Germline CDR1 and CDR2: MRHNA and SNTAGT. Trimming left V 6 bases short and J 9 bases short, with 20 bases between. The CDR3 sequence is 14 residues long.

The genes are TRBV27 and TRBJ2-3, with TRBD2 matching 9 bases. Germline CDR1 is MNHEY and CDR2 is SMNVEV (reference sequence). The CDR3 extends over 16 amino acids. Losses at the gene ends were 5 bases for V and 2 bases for J; bases not matched to a gene: 8. The chain's CDR3 is CASSARPSGATDTQYF. The CDR3 DNA sequence: TGTGCCAGCAGTGCCAGACCTAGCGGGGCCACAGATACGCAGTATTTT.

CDR3: CASKGRGAYEQYF. The CDR3 nucleotides read TGTGCCAGCAAAGGCCGAGGAGCCTACGAGCAGTACTTC. The chain has TRBV6-6 and TRBJ2-7; D is unclear. This CDR3 is 13 amino acids long. Germline loops: CDR1 MNHNY, CDR2 SVGAGI (reference sequence). The V end lost 7 bases, the J end lost 2 bases, and 12 bases lay between the germline ends.

This chain uses TRBV5-4 with TRBJ1-5, with 8 positions matching TRBD1. From germline, CDR1 is SGHNT and CDR2 YYREEE (reference sequence). The junction had 1 base not matched to a gene; V was cut back by 3 bases and J by 5 bases. CDR3 length equals 13 residues. The CDR3 coding sequence is TGTGCCAGCAGCTCAGGGGGCGATCAGCCCCAGCATTTT. It is translated as CASSSGGDQPQHF.

The chain combines TRBV28 with TRBJ2-7, with D perhaps matching TRBD2 (6 bases). The CDR3 consists of 15 residues. Germline CDR1 MDHEN, CDR2 SYDVKM. Trimming shortened V by 4 bases and J by 0 bases, and 13 bases separated the two germline ends. The DNA of the CDR3 is TGTGCCAGCAGTTCAGGAGGGGCGGACTCCTACGAGCAGTACTTC. The encoded protein is CASSSGGADSYEQYF.

A single count supports this clone. This chain joins TRBV9 and TRBJ1-5; 7 bases line up with TRBD1. Germline values: CDR1 SGDLS, CDR2 YYNGEE. J gave up 10 bases and V 0 bases, and 7 bases lay outside the gene matches. The CDR3 extends over 14 amino acids. For the CDR3, the DNA is TGTGCCAGCAGCGTAGACAGGGGCGTTGGACCCCAGCATTTT. Translating gives CASSVDRGVGPQHF.

V is TRBV6-1 and J is TRBJ2-7; weak D call: TRBD1 (5 bases). V was clipped by 6 bases and J by 1 base, with 10 bases between them. In germline, CDR1 is MNHNS, CDR2 SASEGT. CDR3 length equals 13 residues. CDR3 sequence reads: CASRLRESYEQYF. In nucleotides, the CDR3 is TGTGCCAGCAGACTCAGGGAATCCTACGAGCAGTACTTC.

This clone was observed a handful of times. The CDR3 bases are TGTGCCAGCAGCCTAGCGACAGGGGCTGAAGCTTTCTTT. It specifies CASSLATGAEAFF. V is TRBV14 and J is TRBJ1-1; 8 nucleotides line up with TRBD1. The CDR3 has 13 residues. Germline lookup yields CDR1 SGHDN and CDR2 FVKESK. After removal of 4 bases from V and 6 bases from J, the junction contained 4 bases not matched to a gene.

This clone was observed once. J is TRBJ1-1 and V is TRBV10-3, with D possibly TRBD1 on 6 matching bases. The CDR3 is 13 amino acids. V shed 7 bases and J shed 0 bases, with 9 bases lying between them. Germline V gene lookup returns CDR1 ENHRY and CDR2 SYGVKD. As DNA, the CDR3 is TGTGCCATCACGGAGGGGGTGAACACTGAAGCTTTCTTT. Translating it yields CAITEGVNTEAFF.

The chain employs TRBV4-2 and TRBJ2-7; 7 bases agree with TRBD1. Germline V gives CDR1 LGHNA, CDR2 YNFKEQ. V lost 5 bases, J lost 5 bases, and 6 bases stayed unmatched. The CDR3 is made up of 13 amino acids. CDR3 DNA: TGTGCCAGCAGCGGGACAGTTTCCAACGAGCAGTACTTC. Protein product: CASSGTVSNEQYF.

This clone showed up just once. This chain links TRBV27 with TRBJ2-3; the D is unclear. This CDR3 has 14 amino acids. Trimming removed 7 bases from V and 2 bases from J, with 13 bases in between. Per germline, CDR1 MNHEY and CDR2 SMNVEV (reference sequence). The CDR3 DNA reads as TGTGCCAGCAAATCCCTGGGCCTCACAGATACGCAGTATTTT. Its translation is CASKSLGLTDTQYF.

The chain employs TRBV2 and TRBJ1-1, with 8 positions matching TRBD1. Germline-derived CDR1 and CDR2 are SNHLY and FYNNEI. The CDR3 extends over 13 amino acids. Germline trimming cut 11 bases from V and 7 bases from J; bases unmatched to any gene: 12. As DNA, the CDR3 is TGTGCCCCCCTTACAGGGGGAGGCGGTGAAGCTTTCTTT. Amino acid sequence: CAPLTGGGGEAFF.

The CDR3 protein is CASSQELAGGGGFNEQFF. CDR3 nucleotides: TGTGCCAGCAGCCAAGAACTAGCGGGAGGAGGGGGATTCAATGAGCAGTTCTTC. V usage is TRBV4-2 and J usage is TRBJ2-1; TRBD2 agrees at 12 bases. From germline, CDR1 is LGHNA and CDR2 YNFKEQ. The CDR3 extends over 18 amino acids. V was pared by 0 bases and J by 6 bases, with 9 bases of the junction left unmatched.

The V call is TRBV6-4, the J call TRBJ2-7; unclear D gene. The CDR3 totals 10 residues. Germline V gene data show CDR1 as MRHNA and CDR2 as SNTAGT. The V end lost 11 bases, the J end lost 4 bases, and 9 bases lay between the germline ends. The CDR3 DNA follows: TGTGCCGGCACCGCTTACGAGCAGTACTTC. Its translation: CAGTAYEQYF.

The V gene is TRBV30, the J gene TRBJ2-1, with D perhaps matching TRBD1 (7 bases). The CDR3 is 13 residues long. In germline, CDR1 is GTSNPN, CDR2 SVGIG (reference sequence). V lost 3 bases and J 7 bases, leaving 13 bases between the germline ends. The CDR3 reads CAWRSSGGNEQFF. The CDR3 nucleotides read TGTGCCTGGAGGTCCTCAGGGGGGAATGAGCAGTTCTTC.

DNA for the CDR3: TGTGCCAGCAGCTATTTCCGTGAGCGTTCTAGCACAGATACGCAGTATTTT. Its translation is CASSYFRERSSTDTQYF. The genes are TRBV5-5 and TRBJ2-3; D is ambiguous. V was clipped by 3 bases and J by 0 bases, with 17 bases between them. The germline gives CDR1 SGHKS, CDR2 YYEKEE (reference sequence). The CDR3 contains 17 residues. The full variable domain, its missing parts supplied by reference TRBV5-5 and TRBJ2-3, is DAGVTQSPTHLIKTRGQQVTLRCSPISGHKSVSWYQQVLGQGPQFIFQYYEKEERGRGNFPDRFSARQFPNYSSELNVNALLLGDSALYLCASSYFRERSSTDTQYFGPGTRLTVL.

V gene TRBV5-1 combines with J gene TRBJ2-1, with D unclear. Germline loops: CDR1 SGHRS, CDR2 YFSETQ. V dropped 0 bases and J dropped 5 bases, with 9 bases sitting between them. This CDR3 spans 14 amino acids. As DNA, the CDR3 is TGCGCCAGCAGCTTGGATACTACAGACAATGAGCAGTTCTTC. Its protein is CASSLDTTDNEQFF.

J is TRBJ2-5 and V is TRBV5-1; D gene uncertain. Germline V gives CDR1 SGHRS, CDR2 YFSETQ. V was clipped by 4 bases and J by 5 bases, with 15 bases between them. The length of the CDR3 is 14 residues. CDR3 bases: TGCGCCAGCAGCCTCTCTTCGGGTGGGGAGACCCAGTACTTC. Translation gives CASSLSSGGETQYF.

The chain employs TRBV28 and TRBJ1-1, with 8 bases fitting TRBD1. V was pared by 6 bases and J by 4 bases, with 4 bases of the junction left unmatched. Per germline, CDR1 MDHEN and CDR2 SYDVKM. CDR3 length equals 13 residues. The DNA of the CDR3 is TGTGCCAGCAGCCCTGGGACAGGCACTGAAGCTTTCTTT. This sequence encodes CASSPGTGTEAFF. The full variable domain, completed using reference TRBV28 and TRBJ1-1, is DVKVTQSSRYLVKRTGEKVFLECVQDMDHENMFWYRQDPGLGLRLIYFSYDVKMKEKGDIPEGYSVSREKKERFSLILESASTNQTSMYLCASSPGTGTEAFFGQGTRLTVV.